These 9 T cell receptor beta chains originate from one sample sequenced in a study of CD8 T cells in ankylosing spondylitis. TCRdb independently ran MiXCR on the 5' RACE reads; one entry per CDR3 protein. The table shows about 140,000 distinct CDR3 sequences, with under 35% occurring only once. The material sequenced was synovial fluid, either unsorted or a sorted T cell fraction (not recorded which). The receptors were gathered from a male donor with ankylosing spondylitis.

This clonotype was recorded at least ten times. This chain links TRBV2 with TRBJ2-2; no clear D gene. V was pared by 3 bases and J by 5 bases, with 13 bases between. The germline V gene has CDR1 SNHLY and CDR2 FYNNEI. The CDR3 has 15 amino acids. This CDR3 is CASSDWVARTGELFF. The CDR3 DNA sequence: TGTGCCAGCAGTGATTGGGTGGCGAGGACCGGGGAGCTGTTTTTT.

The V and J genes are TRBV7-2 and TRBJ1-5; unclear D gene. The CDR3 sequence is 14 residues long. Trimming took off 1 base at V and 8 bases at J, with 12 bases between the two ends. Per the germline V gene, CDR1 is SGHTA and CDR2 is FQGNSA. The CDR3 here is CASSLVIGMEPQHF. The CDR3 coding sequence is TGTGCCAGCAGCTTAGTCATAGGGATGGAGCCCCAGCATTTT. The complete variable domain, with remaining parts taken from reference TRBV7-2 and TRBJ1-5, reads GAGVSQSPSNKVTEKGKDVELRCDPISGHTALYWYRQSLGQGLEFLIYFQGNSAPDKSGLPSDRFSAERTGGSVSTLTIQRTQQEDSAVYLCASSLVIGMEPQHFGDGTRLSIL.

V and J are TRBV5-4 and TRBJ2-1; 7 bases are shared with TRBD1. The length of the CDR3 is 15 residues. Germline V gene lookup returns CDR1 SGHNT and CDR2 YYREEE (reference sequence). Trimming took 1 base from V and 3 from J; bases not matched to a gene: 4. CDR3 nucleotides: TGTGCCAGCAGCTTGTCAGGGGGTAACTACAATGAGCAGTTCTTC. It translates to CASSLSGGNYNEQFF.

This clonotype was counted only a few times. CDR3 nucleotide sequence: TGCAGCGGGACAGGGGGCTTAAGCGGGAGGGGATACGAGCAGTACTTC. Translating gives CSGTGGLSGRGYEQYF. The V and J genes are TRBV29-1 and TRBJ2-7, with a tentative D call TRBD1 (11 bases). Trimming took 7 bases from V and 4 from J, leaving 26 bases between them. This CDR3 region has 16 residues. Germline V gene data show CDR1 as SQVTM and CDR2 as ANQGSEA.

CDR3 in DNA: TGTGCCAGCAGCAAAGGTATGGTTAGGTTGCAGTACACTGAAGCTTTCTTT. Translation gives CASSKGMVRLQYTEAFF. This chain joins TRBV21-1 and TRBJ1-1. TRBV21-1 is a pseudogene. The CDR3 runs 17 residues.

The chain joins TRBV28 to TRBJ1-5, with D maybe TRBD1 (5 bases). Germline CDR1 is MDHEN and CDR2 is SYDVKM. The CDR3 runs to 14 residues. Trimming cost V 1 base and J 3 bases, with 7 bases left between them. CDR3 sequence reads: CASSLLGPNQPQHF. Written as DNA, the CDR3 is TGTGCCAGCAGTTTATTGGGGCCCAATCAGCCCCAGCATTTT.

The chain employs TRBV5-1 and TRBJ1-6, with D possibly TRBD1 on 6 matching bases. Germline V lookup: CDR1 SGHRS, CDR2 YFSETQ. Trimming pared 3 bases from V and 7 bases from J, leaving 11 bases between. The CDR3 has 14 amino acids. The CDR3 DNA follows: TGCGCCAGCAGCTATACAGGGACCAATTCACCCCTCCACTTT. Its translation is CASSYTGTNSPLHF. Together with reference TRBV5-1 and TRBJ1-6, the CDR3 gives the full variable domain: KAGVTQTPRYLIKTRGQQVTLSCSPISGHRSVSWYQQTPGQGLQFLFEYFSETQRNKGNFPGRFSGRQFSNSRSEMNVSTLELGDSALYLCASSYTGTNSPLHFGNGTRLTVT.

The V and J genes are TRBV5-1 and TRBJ2-1, with D perhaps TRBD2 (6 bases). There are 14 residues in the CDR3. CDR1 and CDR2 (germline): SGHRS, YFSETQ. V was shortened by 0 bases and J by 8 bases, with 12 bases between the two germline ends. The CDR3: CASSLELAFDEQFF. The CDR3, as DNA: TGCGCCAGCAGCTTGGAACTAGCTTTCGATGAGCAGTTCTTC.

The genes are TRBV20-1 and TRBJ2-1; 7 bases agree with TRBD2. Unmatched junction bases numbered 13, after V lost 2 bases and J lost 9 bases. Germline-derived CDR1 and CDR2 are DFQATT and SNEGSKA (reference sequence). This CDR3 has 15 amino acids. This CDR3 is CSARPPGASGGEQFF. The CDR3 coding sequence is TGCAGTGCTAGACCCCCAGGAGCCTCGGGGGGTGAGCAGTTCTTC.